A selection of T cell receptor beta chains follows, all from one sample in a study of early T cells in non-severe SARS-CoV-2 infection. TCRdb independently ran MiXCR on the 5' RACE reads; one entry per CDR3 protein. The data contain 75,000 to 80,000 distinct CDR3 sequences, 8.5% to 10% of them singletons. The sequenced sample was whole blood. The source of these receptors is an adult who was a healthcare worker with PCR-confirmed SARS-CoV-2 infection or an uninfected control (not recorded which). Both conserved end residues are part of each CDR3. A D gene is named only where the DNA matches it firmly. Not every row has a clone size; where given, it reads once, few, many or a size class.

>.|TRBV7-9|many|TRBJ1-1
TGTGCCAGCACAAGCCTGGGGAACACTGAAGCTTTCTTT
CASTSLGNTEAFF
>.|TRBV20-1|few|TRBJ2-7
TGCAGTGCTAGAGGCGATTACGAGCAGTACTTC
CSARGDYEQYF
>.|TRBV18|few|TRBJ2-1
TGTGCCAGCTCACCTGAGCGGGAGCAGTTCTTC
CASSPEREQFF
>.|TRBV21-1|few|TRBJ2-2
TGTGCCAGCAGCTATCGACAGGGAATGGCCGGGGAGCTGTTTTTT
CASSYRQGMAGELFF
>.|TRBV28|.|TRBJ2-5
TGTGCCAGCAGTTTGATGGGGGTCCTCCAAGAGACCCAGTACTTC
CASSLMGVLQETQYF
>.|TRBV2|few|TRBJ2-7
TGTGCCAGCAGTAAATTTCCGACTGGAACCTACGAGCAGTACTTC
CASSKFPTGTYEQYF
>.|TRBV12-3/TRBV12-4|.|TRBJ2-2
TGTGCCAGCAGTTCCCATGGGGGTGGCACCGGGGAGCTGTTTTTT
CASSSHGGGTGELFF
>TRBD2|TRBV5-1|.|TRBJ2-5
TGCGCCAGCAGCCAAGCGGGGATCCCCCAAGAGACCCAGTACTTC
CASSQAGIPQETQYF
>TRBD1|TRBV5-6|many|TRBJ1-4
TGTGCCAGCAGCACCAGGGACAGGGTGGGAGAAAAACTGTTTTTT
CASSTRDRVGEKLFF
>.|TRBV15|many|TRBJ1-3
TGTGCCACCAGCAGCTCTGGAAACACCATATATTTT
CATSSSGNTIYF
>.|TRBV29-1|.|TRBJ2-3
TGCAGCGCCAGGGCGGGCGGCCTTCGTGGCACAGATACGCAGTATTTT
CSARAGGLRGTDTQYF
>TRBD2|TRBV7-3|many|TRBJ2-3
TGTGCCAGCAGTCAAGCGGGAGGTTCCACAGATACGCAGTATTTT
CASSQAGGSTDTQYF
>TRBD2|TRBV2|few|TRBJ2-7
TGTGCCAGCTGGGCGGGAGCCGAGCAGTACTTC
CASWAGAEQYF
>TRBD2|TRBV6-2/TRBV6-3|.|TRBJ2-1
TGTGCCAGCAGCAAAACCCAACTAGCGGGAGGGACTGGTGAGCAGTTCTTC
CASSKTQLAGGTGEQFF
>.|TRBV7-6|.|TRBJ2-7
TGTGCCAGCAGCCCTAACGGGGGCTCCTACGAGCAGTACTTC
CASSPNGGSYEQYF
>.|TRBV28|many|TRBJ2-7
TGTGCCAGCAGCCCCCCAACAGGGACTATAAACGAGCAGTACTTC
CASSPPTGTINEQYF
>TRBD1|TRBV11-2|.|TRBJ2-5
TGTGCCAGCAGCCTGGACAGGGGAAGTTTCGAGACCCAGTACTTC
CASSLDRGSFETQYF
>TRBD2|TRBV27|many|TRBJ2-1
TGTGCCAGCAGTAAAAGCGGGAGGGGGTACAATGAGCAGTTCTTC
CASSKSGRGYNEQFF
>TRBD2|TRBV20-1|many|TRBJ2-1
TGCAGTGCTAGAGACCCTAGCGGGAGCAACAATGAGCAGTTCTTC
CSARDPSGSNNEQFF
>.|TRBV20-1|many|TRBJ2-1
TGCAGTGCCCCCCGGGTCCCGTCCTACAATGAGCAGTTCTTC
CSAPRVPSYNEQFF
>.|TRBV20-1|many|TRBJ2-5
TGCAGTGCCACCGGGGTGGCAGACCAAGAGACCCAGTACTTC
CSATGVADQETQYF
>.|TRBV28|.|TRBJ2-5
TGTGCCAGCAGTTTTAGGACACCAGACTTCCAAGAGACCCAGTACTTC
CASSFRTPDFQETQYF
>.|TRBV12-3/TRBV12-4|.|TRBJ1-2
TGTGCCAGCAGTAGAACAGGCTATGGCTACACCTTC
CASSRTGYGYTF
>.|TRBV11-2|.|TRBJ2-6
TGTGCCAGCAGCCCGCAGTCTGGGGCCAACGTCCTGACTTTC
CASSPQSGANVLTF
>.|TRBV14|few|TRBJ2-2
TGTGCCAGCAGGCTTGGACCTACCGGGGAGCTGTTTTTT
CASRLGPTGELFF
>.|TRBV5-5|many|TRBJ2-3
TGTGCCAGCAGCTTTCGCAGGGCTAGAGATACGCAGTATTTT
CASSFRRARDTQYF
>.|TRBV27|many|TRBJ2-1
TGTGCCAGCAGTTCTGTGGGTGACATAGGTACGGGCAATGAGCAGTTCTTC
CASSSVGDIGTGNEQFF
>.|TRBV3-1|.|TRBJ2-5
TGTGCCTGCAGCCAAGATTCGGGGTTCCAAGAGACCCAGTACTTC
CACSQDSGFQETQYF
>TRBD2|TRBV20-1|many|TRBJ2-7
TGCAGTGCTAGATTCAAAATCCTAGCGGGAGGCCCCTACGAGCAGTACTTC
CSARFKILAGGPYEQYF
>.|TRBV3-1|.|TRBJ2-1
TGTGCCAGCAGCCAGCTTAAAGGGAATGAGCAGTTCTTC
CASSQLKGNEQFF
>TRBD2|TRBV20-1|many|TRBJ2-5
TGCAGCTCGTTGACTAGCGGGTACCAAGAGACCCAGTACTTC
CSSLTSGYQETQYF
>.|TRBV6-1|many|TRBJ2-6
TGTGCCAGCAGTGGGGGGCCTGGGGCCAACGTCCTGACTTTC
CASSGGPGANVLTF
>TRBD2|TRBV12-3/TRBV12-4|many|TRBJ2-7
TGTGCCAGCAAGTGGACTAGCGGGAGGGATCAGTACTTC
CASKWTSGRDQYF
>TRBD2|TRBV12-3/TRBV12-4|many|TRBJ2-5
TGTGCCAGCAGTCCGGGGACTAGCGGGAGCGGAGAGACCCAGTACTTC
CASSPGTSGSGETQYF
>TRBD2|TRBV7-3|.|TRBJ2-1
TGTGCCAGCAGCCTGGGACTAGCGGGAGGGGAGCAGTTCTTC
CASSLGLAGGEQFF
>TRBD1|TRBV12-3/TRBV12-4|.|TRBJ2-5
TGTGCCAGCAGTTTAGCCGACAGGGGGGAGACCCAGTACTTC
CASSLADRGETQYF
>.|TRBV20-1|.|TRBJ2-4
TGCAGTGCTAGGTCGACAGGTACCAAAAACATTCAGTACTTC
CSARSTGTKNIQYF
>.|TRBV20-1|many|TRBJ2-5
TGCAGTGCTAGGCGCCCGGGGCGGGATCGAGAGACCCAGTACTTC
CSARRPGRDRETQYF
>TRBD2|TRBV5-1|.|TRBJ2-3
TGCGCCAGCAAGCGGGAAGCAGATACGCAGTATTTT
CASKREADTQYF
>.|TRBV5-1|.|TRBJ1-1
TGCGCCAGCAGCTTGGCCCCCGGGACGTTGAACACTGAAGCTTTCTTT
CASSLAPGTLNTEAFF
>.|TRBV15|few|TRBJ2-1
TGTGCCACCAGCAGAGATAGGTATGAGCAGTTCTTC
CATSRDRYEQFF
>TRBD2|TRBV2|many|TRBJ2-1
TGTGCCAGCAGCGGACTAGCGGAGTACAATGAGCAGTTCTTC
CASSGLAEYNEQFF
>.|TRBV6-6|.|TRBJ1-2
TGTGCCAGCAGTTACTCGCGCAGGGGCTATGGCTACACCTTC
CASSYSRRGYGYTF
>TRBD1|TRBV28|many|TRBJ1-2
TGTGCCAGCGCTGGGGACAGGGGCTACACCTTC
CASAGDRGYTF
>.|TRBV7-9|.|TRBJ1-1
TGTGCCAGCAGCAGAGCCATGAACACTGAAGCTTTCTTT
CASSRAMNTEAFF
>TRBD2|TRBV4-2|many|TRBJ2-1
TGTGCCAGCAGCCAAGATCGGTCTAGCGGGCAACGTGAGCAGTTCTTC
CASSQDRSSGQREQFF
>.|TRBV28|many|TRBJ2-7
TGTGCCAGCAGTTTAGGTTGGAGCCGCTCCTACGAGCAGTACTTC
CASSLGWSRSYEQYF
>.|TRBV2|many|TRBJ1-2
TGTGCCAGCAGTGGGGATTCGGCCGGGACTTCTTATGGCTACACCTTC
CASSGDSAGTSYGYTF
>TRBD2|TRBV29-1|.|TRBJ2-1
TGCAGCGTCCAAACTAGCGGGCGATCCTACAATGAGCAGTTCTTC
CSVQTSGRSYNEQFF
>.|TRBV18|many|TRBJ1-5
TGTGCCAGCTCACCGGGGGGCAATCAGCCCCAGCATTTT
CASSPGGNQPQHF
>TRBD1|TRBV7-3|.|TRBJ2-2
TGTGCCAGCAGCTCCGACAGGGCATACGGGGAGCTGTTTTTT
CASSSDRAYGELFF
>TRBD2|TRBV4-2|many|TRBJ2-3
TGTGCCAGCAGCCAAGCAACAGCGGGAGGGCCCTCAGATACGCAGTATTTT
CASSQATAGGPSDTQYF
>.|TRBV20-1|few|TRBJ2-1
TGCAGTGCTCGACCCATCCGGGACTCACACAATGAGCAGTTCTTC
CSARPIRDSHNEQFF
>.|TRBV11-2|once|TRBJ2-1
TGTGCCAGCTACTCAAAGCGGTCAGGGTCCTACAATGAGCAGTTCTTC
CASYSKRSGSYNEQFF
>TRBD2|TRBV9|many|TRBJ2-7
TGTGCCAGCAGCTCTCGGGGGGAAAGCTACTACGAGCAGTACTTC
CASSSRGESYYEQYF
>.|TRBV6-1|few|TRBJ2-6
TGTGCCAGCAGGGGGAACTCTGGGGCCAACGTCCTGACTTTC
CASRGNSGANVLTF